The T cell receptor (beta chain) under discussion was sequenced for a study of blood T cell repertoires in COVID-19. The table came from immunoSEQ multiplex PCR; TCRdb's copy has only in-frame clones and leaves some out. This table has approximately 50,000 clones, roughly 85% appearing once. The germline V gene has CDR1 LGHNA and CDR2 YSLEER. V was cut by 4 bases and J by 8 bases, with 12 bases left in between. This CDR3 contains 13 residues. The sequencing sample was made of peripheral blood. V gene TRBV4-3 combines with J gene TRBJ2-1; possibly TRBD2 for D (6 bases). This TCR was recovered from a man in his 70s with acute or convalescent COVID-19. DNA for the CDR3: TGCGCCAGCAGCCCAAGACTAGTGGATGAGCAGTTCTTC. This encodes CASSPRLVDEQFF.